The 14 T cell receptor beta chains given below trace back to one sample, sequenced in a study of neurological immune-mediated disorders. Sample time point: longitudinal time-point 3. Using its own MiXCR run on the 5' RACE reads, TCRdb lists one record per CDR3 protein. The data show some 89,000 distinct CDR3 sequences, with about 4% seen just once and approximately 5.4% held by the top ten. Sequencing was carried out using PBMCs. The receptors stem from an older woman with multiple sclerosis.

This clonotype was found many times. The chain links TRBV5-1 to TRBJ2-1, with D maybe TRBD2 (6 bases). This CDR3 region has 13 residues. CDR1 is SGHRS and CDR2 is YFSETQ in the germline V gene. V was clipped by 0 bases and J by 5 bases, with 6 bases between them. Here the CDR3 DNA reads TGCGCCAGCAGCTTGGGCGGGGACAATGAGCAGTTCTTC. Translated: CASSLGGDNEQFF.

The rearrangement links TRBV18 to TRBJ2-3; 10 bases fit TRBD2. Losses at the gene ends were 3 bases for V and 2 bases for J; bases not matched to a gene: 5. Germline V gene lookup returns CDR1 KGHSH and CDR2 LQKENI. The CDR3 loop spans 16 amino acids. In DNA, the CDR3 is TGTGCCAGCTCACCCACTAGCGGGGCCCCCACAGATACGCAGTATTTT. It translates to CASSPTSGAPTDTQYF.

There are many counts of this clonotype. The chain combines TRBV3-1 with TRBJ1-1; D gene uncertain. The CDR3 runs to 14 residues. Germline values: CDR1 LGHDT, CDR2 YNNKEL (reference sequence). Trimming took 0 bases from V and 11 from J, leaving 16 bases between them. The CDR3 nucleotides are TGTGCCAGCAGCCAAGATTCGGGAGGGAAGGCGGCTTTCTTT. Translation gives CASSQDSGGKAAFF.

This clonotype was counted many times. The J gene is TRBJ1-2, the V gene TRBV5-1, with 12 positions matching TRBD1. With 4 bases clipped from V and 6 bases from J, the junction kept 7 bases outside the gene matches. This CDR3 has 15 amino acids. Germline V gives CDR1 SGHRS, CDR2 YFSETQ. CDR3 amino acids: CASSAEGQGAHGYTF. CDR3 in DNA: TGCGCCAGCAGCGCGGAGGGACAGGGGGCACATGGCTACACCTTC.

This clonotype was picked up many times. The chain has TRBV20-1 and TRBJ2-3; D gene uncertain. Trimming left V 2 bases short and J 4 bases short, with 4 bases between. CDR3 length: 11 amino acids. Per the germline V gene, CDR1 is DFQATT and CDR2 is SNEGSKA (reference sequence). The CDR3 DNA follows: TGCAGTGCTAGAAGCGCAGATACGCAGTATTTT. The encoded protein is CSARSADTQYF.

This clonotype was seen many times. The rearrangement links TRBV27 to TRBJ2-5; 8 bases line up with TRBD1. The CDR3 has 15 residues. The trim removed 4 bases at V and 1 base at J, leaving 5 bases unmatched. Germline CDR1 and CDR2: MNHEY and SMNVEV (reference sequence). Here the CDR3 reads CASSSNRGSQETQYF. CDR3 sequence (DNA): TGTGCCAGCAGTTCAAACAGGGGGTCCCAAGAGACCCAGTACTTC.

This clonotype was picked up many times. The chain couples TRBV7-2 to TRBJ2-3; D is undetermined. Germline CDR1 reads SGHTA; CDR2 reads FQGNSA. There are 14 residues in the CDR3. V lost 2 bases to trimming and J lost 3 bases, with 9 bases between them. The CDR3, as DNA: TGTGCCAGCAGCTTATTGGGTGGGACAGATACGCAGTATTTT. It translates to CASSLLGGTDTQYF.

The chain uses TRBV5-6 and TRBJ2-3, with D perhaps TRBD1 (5 bases). This CDR3 region has 15 residues. V shed 4 bases and J shed 0 bases, with 12 bases lying between them. CDR1 is SGHDT, CDR2 YYEEEE, per germline. The CDR3 DNA reads as TGTGCCAGCAGCCCAGACAGCATTAGCACAGATACGCAGTATTTT. It codes for CASSPDSISTDTQYF. The whole variable domain, filled in from reference TRBV5-6 and TRBJ2-3, reads DAGVTQSPTHLIKTRGQQVTLRCSPKSGHDTVSWYQQALGQGPQFIFQYYEEEERQRGNFPDRFSGHQFPNYSSELNVNALLLGDSALYLCASSPDSISTDTQYFGPGTRLTVL.

This clonotype was seen repeatedly, ten times or more. As DNA, the CDR3 is TGTGCCACCAGTGGATGGGGGGGAAGTGAGCAGTTCTTC. Its protein is CATSGWGGSEQFF. V is TRBV24-1 and J is TRBJ2-1; 7 bases align to TRBD2. V lost 5 bases, J lost 9 bases, and 6 bases stayed unmatched. CDR3 length: 13 amino acids. From germline, CDR1 is KGHDR and CDR2 SFDVKD.

This clonotype occurred many times. The CDR3 protein is CASSSGTGPQETQYF. In DNA form, the CDR3 reads TGTGCCAGCAGTTCCGGGACAGGGCCCCAAGAGACCCAGTACTTC. V and J are TRBV11-3 and TRBJ2-5; 9 nucleotides agree with TRBD1. The ends lost 6 bases at V and 1 base at J; junction bases unmatched: 6. The CDR3 has 15 residues. Germline V gene data show CDR1 as SGHNT and CDR2 as YENEEA.

At least ten counts were recorded for this clonotype. The chain carries TRBV5-8 and TRBJ2-3; D is ambiguous. CDR1 and CDR2 from the germline V gene are SGHTS and YDEGEE. V lost 1 base, J lost 0 bases, and 12 bases lay in between. The CDR3 spans 16 residues. The DNA of the CDR3 is TGTGCCAGCAGCTTGTTGGTACTGACTAGCACAGATACGCAGTATTTT. Translation: CASSLLVLTSTDTQYF.

This clonotype is a singleton in its sample. The rearrangement joins TRBV11-3 to TRBJ2-1, with D tentatively TRBD1 (7 bases). Between the trimmed V and J ends, which lost 5 bases and 6 bases, there was a span of 11 bases. This CDR3 has 13 residues. Germline V lookup: CDR1 SGHNT, CDR2 YENEEA. This CDR3 reads CASSPRDSNEQFF. The DNA of the CDR3 is TGTGCCAGCAGCCCGCGGGACAGCAATGAGCAGTTCTTC.

This clonotype was picked up many times. The rearrangement uses TRBV29-1 and TRBJ1-3, with D hard to call. CDR3 size: 18 residues. Germline V gene sequence: CDR1 SQVTM, CDR2 ANQGSEA. The ends were cut back, 8 bases at V and 0 bases at J, with 26 bases in the middle. Here the CDR3 reads CSPRWPISRVCSGNTIYF. The DNA of the CDR3 is TGCAGCCCCCGTTGGCCGATAAGTAGGGTGTGCTCTGGAAACACCATATATTTT. The variable domain in full, completed from reference TRBV29-1 and TRBJ1-3, reads SAVISQKPSRDICQRGTSLTIQCQVDSQVTMMFWYRQQPGQSLTLIATANQGSEATYESGFVIDKFPISRPNLTFSTLTVSNMSPEDSSIYLCSPRWPISRVCSGNTIYFGEGSWLTVV.

A few counts support this clonotype. This chain joins TRBV19 and TRBJ2-7, with D possibly TRBD2 on 5 matching bases. CDR1 is LNHDA, CDR2 SQIVND, per germline (reference sequence). V was trimmed by 3 bases and J by 3 bases, leaving 9 bases between them. CDR3 length: 13 amino acids. The CDR3 spells CASSIGRGYEQYF. CDR3 in DNA: TGTGCCAGTAGTATCGGACGGGGCTACGAGCAGTACTTC.